The 21 T cell receptor beta chains listed next were all sequenced from one sample in a study of vaccination effects on CD4 cells after COVID-19. Generated by immunoSEQ multiplex PCR, the TCRdb table keeps only in-frame clones and is missing some. The sample includes around 25,000 clones, 73% seen only once; the top ten take about 11%. For these TCRs, the target antigens are not known. Investigators separated out CD4+ T cells once around 10 days of culture had passed. Material: CD4+ T cells from PBMCs cultured without peptide, obtained before COVID-19 vaccination. The receptors stem from a human donor who received a COVID-19 vaccine.

This clone has only a few counts. DNA of the CDR3: TGTGCCAGCAGCGTCGACAGGGCGTGGTATGGCTACACCTTC. Amino acid sequence: CASSVDRAWYGYTF. The genes are TRBV9 and TRBJ1-2; 7 nucleotides line up with TRBD1. The V gene's germline CDR1 is SGDLS and CDR2 YYNGEE. V lost 2 bases, J lost 5 bases, and 6 bases stayed unmatched. The CDR3 is 14 residues long.

This chain uses TRBV2 with TRBJ2-6, with 8 bases lining up with TRBD1. V was clipped by 5 bases and J by 0 bases; unmatched bases: 3. Germline V gene lookup returns CDR1 SNHLY and CDR2 FYNNEI. The CDR3 length is 16 residues. This CDR3 reads CASSPDRGSGANVLTF. The CDR3 DNA reads TGTGCCAGCAGTCCTGACAGGGGCTCTGGGGCCAACGTCCTGACTTTC.

This clone was seen just once. This sequence joins TRBV7-2 and TRBJ1-2, with D hard to call. From germline, CDR1 is SGHTA and CDR2 FQGNSA. The V and J ends lost 3 bases and 8 bases respectively, with 4 bases between them. The CDR3 is 10 residues long. DNA of the CDR3: TGTGCCAGCAGCTTCGAAGGCTACACCTTC. It yields the protein CASSFEGYTF.

V and J are TRBV20-1 and TRBJ1-1; 7 bases align to TRBD1. CDR3 size: 14 residues. The ends lost 3 bases at V and 1 base at J; junction bases unmatched: 5. Per germline, CDR1 DFQATT and CDR2 SNEGSKA (reference sequence). The CDR3 coding sequence is TGCAGTGCTAGTGCCGGGACAGAGAACACTGAAGCTTTCTTT. This sequence encodes CSASAGTENTEAFF.

The chain is built from TRBV4-2 and TRBJ1-1; D is unresolved. This CDR3 is 14 amino acids long. The germline V gene has CDR1 LGHNA and CDR2 YNFKEQ. Trimming shortened V by 1 base and J by 4 bases, and 10 bases separated the two germline ends. For the CDR3, the DNA is TGTGCCAGCAGCCAAGTTTGGCGGGGCACTGAAGCTTTCTTT. This encodes CASSQVWRGTEAFF.

Only a few counts were recorded for this clone. The V gene is TRBV7-2, the J gene TRBJ2-2, with D perhaps TRBD1 or TRBD2 (6 bases each). The V end lost 2 bases, the J end lost 5 bases, and 9 bases lay between the germline ends. Germline-derived CDR1 and CDR2 are SGHTA and FQGNSA. The CDR3 loop spans 14 amino acids. The CDR3 loop reads CASSLRGRTGELFF. The CDR3 DNA is TGTGCCAGCAGCTTACGGGGGCGTACCGGGGAGCTGTTTTTT. Full variable domain (remainder filled in from reference TRBV7-2 and TRBJ2-2): GAGVSQSPSNKVTEKGKDVELRCDPISGHTALYWYRQSLGQGLEFLIYFQGNSAPDKSGLPSDRFSAERTGGSVSTLTIQRTQQEDSAVYLCASSLRGRTGELFFGEGSRLTVL.

This chain joins TRBV7-8 and TRBJ1-6, with D tentatively TRBD1 (5 bases). CDR1 is SGHVS, CDR2 FQNEAQ, per germline. The CDR3 is made up of 15 amino acids. V gave up 5 bases and J gave up 9 bases, with 17 bases separating them. CDR3 amino acids: CASSIDSVGGSPLHF. DNA of the CDR3: TGTGCCAGCAGCATCGACAGCGTGGGGGGTTCACCCCTCCACTTT. The full variable domain, in which reference TRBV7-8 and TRBJ1-6 provide the parts outside the CDR3, is GAGVSQSPRYKVAKRGQDVALRCDPISGHVSLFWYQQALGQGPEFLTYFQNEAQLDKSGLPSDRFFAERPEGSVSTLKIQRTQQEDSAVYLCASSIDSVGGSPLHFGNGTRLTVT.

The chain has TRBV18 and TRBJ2-7, with 7 bases lining up with TRBD2. Per the germline V gene, CDR1 is KGHSH and CDR2 is LQKENI. The CDR3 is made up of 14 amino acids. With 3 bases clipped from V and 5 bases from J, the junction kept 7 bases outside the gene matches. The CDR3 reads CASSPDGGGHEQYF. The CDR3, as DNA: TGTGCCAGCTCACCGGACGGCGGGGGACACGAGCAGTACTTC.

This clone was counted only a few times. This sequence joins TRBV7-9 and TRBJ1-3; possibly TRBD1 for D (5 bases). The CDR3 consists of 15 residues. Per the germline V gene, CDR1 is SEHNR and CDR2 is FQNEAQ (reference sequence). V gave up 4 bases and J gave up 0 bases, with 10 bases separating them. DNA for the CDR3: TGTGCCAGCAGCTCCAGGGCGGACTCTGGAAACACCATATATTTT. This encodes CASSSRADSGNTIYF.

The gene calls are TRBV6-5 and TRBJ1-6; 7 bases align to TRBD1. Germline lookup yields CDR1 MNHEY and CDR2 SVGAGI. The CDR3 consists of 15 residues. V trimming: 0 bases; J trimming: 8 bases; junction bases outside the gene matches: 4. CDR3 sequence reads: CASSYSRQGDSPLHF. The CDR3 DNA is TGTGCCAGCAGTTACTCGAGACAGGGTGATTCACCCCTCCACTTT.

The chain recombines TRBV10-3 with TRBJ1-1; perhaps TRBD1 as D (5 bases). CDR1 is ENHRY and CDR2 is SYGVKD in the germline V gene. This CDR3 has 14 amino acids. Between the trimmed V and J ends, which lost 4 bases and 2 bases, there was a span of 11 bases. CDR3 in amino acids: CAISAGRDNTEAFF. The DNA of the CDR3 is TGTGCCATCAGTGCGGGGCGGGACAACACTGAAGCTTTCTTT.

This chain links TRBV19 with TRBJ2-7; 10 positions agree with TRBD2. CDR3 size: 16 residues. Germline V lookup: CDR1 LNHDA, CDR2 SQIVND (reference sequence). V lost 3 bases and J lost 4; bases outside the gene matches: 9. The CDR3 region has the DNA TGTGCCAGTAGTATGGAAGCGGGAGGGATAATGTACGAGCAGTACTTC. Protein sequence: CASSMEAGGIMYEQYF.

J is TRBJ2-1 and V is TRBV27, with 8 positions matching TRBD2. The CDR3 consists of 15 residues. Germline V gives CDR1 MNHEY, CDR2 SMNVEV (reference sequence). Unmatched junction bases numbered 4, after V lost 2 bases and J lost 4 bases. DNA of the CDR3: TGTGCCAGCAGTTTAGCGGGGGGAACGTACAATGAGCAGTTCTTC. Residues: CASSLAGGTYNEQFF.

This clone was observed a few times. This rearrangement joins TRBV28 to TRBJ1-6; 10 positions match TRBD1. Germline assignment: CDR1 MDHEN and CDR2 SYDVKM. This CDR3 has 16 amino acids. The J segment lost 10 bases and the V segment lost 2 bases, leaving 8 bases of the junction unmatched. The CDR3, as DNA: TGTGCCAGCAGTTTAATAGCCGGGACAGGGGAATCACCCCTCCACTTT. It encodes CASSLIAGTGESPLHF.

The rearrangement uses TRBV5-4 and TRBJ2-7; 7 positions agree with TRBD1. The CDR3 consists of 14 residues. The germline V gene has CDR1 SGHNT and CDR2 YYREEE (reference sequence). J was trimmed by 7 bases and V by 0 bases; bases with no gene match: 7. The CDR3 nucleotides read TGTGCCAGCAGCTTGGAGGGGGCAGGGAGAGAGCAGTACTTC. Translation gives CASSLEGAGREQYF.

On this clone: Other DNA sequences within the sample encode an identical CDR3. The V and J genes are TRBV2 and TRBJ1-3; no firm D call. The V end was cut by 2 bases, the J end by 7 bases, with 12 bases between. The CDR3 is 14 residues long. The germline CDR1 and CDR2 sequences are SNHLY and FYNNEI. CDR3 residues: CASSESGGMNTIYF. DNA for the CDR3: TGTGCCAGCAGTGAATCCGGTGGCATGAACACCATATATTTT.

The gene calls are TRBV4-3 and TRBJ1-2; no definite D call. In germline, CDR1 is LGHNA, CDR2 YSLEER. The CDR3 is 14 amino acids. Trimming removed 4 bases from V and 3 bases from J, with 12 bases in between. The DNA for the CDR3 is TGCGCCAGCAGCCGAGAGGACGGCTACTATGGCTACACCTTC. It yields the protein CASSREDGYYGYTF.

The chain carries TRBV6-5 and TRBJ1-3, with D unclear. CDR1 is MNHEY and CDR2 is SVGAGI in the germline V gene. The CDR3 is 11 residues long. The V gene lost 7 bases and the J gene lost 4 bases, with 5 bases spanning the gap. CDR3 amino acids: CASKSGNTIYF. CDR3 DNA: TGTGCCAGCAAATCGGGAAACACCATATATTTT.

This rearrangement joins TRBV13 to TRBJ2-6, with no clear D. Germline V gene data show CDR1 as PRHDT and CDR2 as FYEKMQ (reference sequence). The CDR3 has 15 residues. Trimming shortened V by 0 bases and J by 1 base, and 4 bases separated the two germline ends. CDR3 nucleotide sequence: TGTGCCAGCAGCTTAGGTGTGTCTGGGGCCAACGTCCTGACTTTC. Translation gives CASSLGVSGANVLTF.

Only a few counts were recorded for this clone. The chain joins TRBV4-1 to TRBJ2-3; a weak D match, TRBD1 (5 bases). In germline, CDR1 is MGHRA, CDR2 YSYEKL. CDR3 length: 14 amino acids. Trimming took off 2 bases at V and 1 base at J, with 7 bases between the two ends. The CDR3 reads CASSQRGGTDTQYF. CDR3 bases: TGCGCCAGCAGCCAAAGGGGTGGCACAGATACGCAGTATTTT.

The V and J genes are TRBV12-3 or TRBV12-4 and TRBJ2-7; D is possibly TRBD1 or TRBD2 (5 bases each). This CDR3 region has 13 residues. V was shortened by 2 bases and J by 7 bases, with 12 bases between the two germline ends. This CDR3 is CASSLNRWREQYF. CDR3 bases: TGTGCCAGCAGTTTAAACAGGTGGAGGGAGCAGTACTTC.